One sample yielded the 31 T cell receptor beta chains listed below, sequenced in a study of blood T cells in healthy people across ages. Through a sample-barcoded 5' primer and a J-beta primer mix, a second PCR was run for roughly 6 to 12 cycles. Each CDR3 protein is one row after TCRdb ran MiXCR on the 5' RACE reads. Among about 900,000 distinct CDR3 sequences listed, roughly 50% were seen once. The sequenced sample consisted of blood. The receptor source for this set is a man younger than 45 in good health.

This clonotype was seen a few times. The chain carries TRBV7-9 and TRBJ2-7; TRBD1 aligns across 7 bases. Losses at the gene ends were 3 bases for V and 6 bases for J; bases not matched to a gene: 11. From germline, CDR1 is SEHNR and CDR2 FQNEAQ (reference sequence). This CDR3 has 15 residues. The CDR3 coding sequence is TGTGCCAGCAGCTTGGGACCAGGGGGAATTTTCGAGCAGTACTTC. Amino acids: CASSLGPGGIFEQYF.

The chain uses TRBV6-1 and TRBJ1-5, with D perhaps TRBD1 (6 bases). Trimming removed 1 base from V and 7 bases from J, with 14 bases in between. The CDR3 runs to 15 residues. CDR1 and CDR2 from the germline V gene are MNHNS and SASEGT. The CDR3 sequence is CASSEVAGVRQPQHF. Written as DNA, the CDR3 is TGTGCCAGCAGTGAAGTGGCAGGGGTAAGGCAGCCCCAGCATTTT.

This clonotype has just a few counts. The chain links TRBV5-1 to TRBJ2-7; D is possibly TRBD1 or TRBD2 (6 bases each). The CDR3 sequence is 14 residues long. The ends were cut back, 4 bases at V and 6 bases at J, with 17 bases in the middle. Germline CDR1 is SGHRS and CDR2 is YFSETQ. In DNA form, the CDR3 reads TGCGCCAGCAGCGAGGAAGGGGGGCCCCGCGAGCAGTACTTC. It specifies CASSEEGGPREQYF.

The V call is TRBV12-3 or TRBV12-4, the J call TRBJ2-3, with TRBD2 as a possible D gene (6 bases). This CDR3 contains 15 residues. V lost 3 bases and J lost 3, with 13 bases in between. In DNA, the CDR3 is TGTGCCAGCAGTTTGGAGGGGTCAGTAACAGATACGCAGTATTTT. This gives the protein CASSLEGSVTDTQYF.

This clonotype has a handful of counts. The chain is built from TRBV12-3 or TRBV12-4 and TRBJ1-6; the D is unclear. V lost 7 bases and J lost 7, with 14 bases in between. The CDR3 has 14 residues. The CDR3 coding sequence is TGTGCCAGCAAACCGGGCGCGGAGAATTCACCCCTCCACTTT. Translating gives CASKPGAENSPLHF.

V is TRBV21-1 and J is TRBJ2-1; the table's D call, TRBD1, has no DNA check behind it. TRBV21-1 is flagged as a pseudogene. The CDR3 consists of 15 residues. The CDR3 loop is CASSKVGDKLGTQFF. The CDR3 nucleotides are TGTGCCAGCAGCAAAGTGGGGGACAAGTTAGGTACGCAGTTCTTC.

The chain recombines TRBV7-2 with TRBJ2-4, with TRBD2 matching 7 bases. Unmatched junction bases numbered 1, after V lost 1 base and J lost 4 bases. The CDR3 is 14 amino acids. Germline CDR1 reads SGHTA; CDR2 reads FQGNSA. The CDR3 DNA follows: TGTGCCAGCAGCTTAGTGGGGGGGAAAAACATTCAGTACTTC. This encodes CASSLVGGKNIQYF.

This chain joins TRBV10-3 and TRBJ2-1, with a weak D call TRBD2 (5 bases). V was cut by 6 bases and J by 5 bases, with 11 bases left in between. Germline-derived CDR1 and CDR2 are ENHRY and SYGVKD. The CDR3 runs to 13 residues. The CDR3 is CAIRSAGHNEQFF. DNA for the CDR3: TGTGCCATCAGGTCGGCGGGCCACAATGAGCAGTTCTTC.

This clonotype was observed many times. The rearrangement joins TRBV5-1 to TRBJ2-3, with D uncertain. The CDR3 spans 11 residues. The germline CDR1 and CDR2 sequences are SGHRS and YFSETQ. The V end lost 0 bases, the J end lost 5 bases, and 1 base lay between the germline ends. CDR3 DNA sequence: TGCGCCAGCAGCTTGGAAGATACGCAGTATTTT. Protein: CASSLEDTQYF.

The chain uses TRBV7-9 and TRBJ1-2; D gene ambiguous. The CDR3 runs to 15 residues. CDR1 is SEHNR, CDR2 FQNEAQ, per germline (reference sequence). Deletions cut 5 bases from V and 4 bases from J, with 17 bases between. The CDR3 DNA reads as TGTGCCAGCAGCCGAACAGTTAACCTTATCTATGGCTACACCTTC. Translating it yields CASSRTVNLIYGYTF.

This clonotype occurred a few times. The rearrangement links TRBV7-9 to TRBJ2-3, with 7 bases lining up with TRBD1. The CDR3 extends over 15 amino acids. Per the germline V gene, CDR1 is SEHNR and CDR2 is FQNEAQ (reference sequence). The ends lost 8 bases at V and 3 bases at J; junction bases unmatched: 11. The CDR3 bases are TGTGCCAGCCGCAAAGAGGGACAGCCTACAGATACGCAGTATTTT. Its protein is CASRKEGQPTDTQYF. Complete variable domain (other parts from reference TRBV7-9 and TRBJ2-3): DTGVSQNPRHKITKRGQNVTFRCDPISEHNRLYWYRQTLGQGPEFLTYFQNEAQLEKSRLLSDRFSAERPKGSFSTLEIQRTEQGDSAMYLCASRKEGQPTDTQYFGPGTRLTVL.

The V gene is TRBV20-1, the J gene TRBJ2-7; 7 bases are shared with TRBD1. The junction had 7 bases not matched to a gene; V was cut back by 5 bases and J by 0 bases. CDR3 size: 14 residues. Germline-derived CDR1 and CDR2 are DFQATT and SNEGSKA (reference sequence). For the CDR3, the DNA is TGCAGTGCTCGGGACAGTGTGGGCTCCTACGAGCAGTACTTC. This gives the protein CSARDSVGSYEQYF.

The V gene is TRBV12-3 or TRBV12-4, the J gene TRBJ1-6, with D unclear. The CDR3 is 14 residues long. Deletions cut 6 bases from V and 0 bases from J, with 6 bases between. The CDR3 is CASRRGSYNSPLHF. The DNA for the CDR3 is TGTGCCAGCAGACGGGGCTCCTATAATTCACCCCTCCACTTT.

This clonotype was detected a few times. This chain uses TRBV6-2 or TRBV6-3 with TRBJ2-1; 12 nucleotides align to TRBD2. The CDR3 is 16 amino acids. Germline V gene sequence: CDR1 MNHEY, CDR2 SVGEGT. The trim removed 5 bases at V and 9 bases at J, leaving 11 bases unmatched. CDR3 loop: CASSRILAGGVSEQFF. The CDR3 DNA follows: TGTGCCAGCAGTCGAATACTAGCGGGGGGCGTGAGTGAGCAGTTCTTC.

The gene calls are TRBV25-1 and TRBJ2-5; 8 bases match TRBD1. The CDR3 has 16 residues. Germline V gene lookup returns CDR1 MGHDK and CDR2 SYGVNS. Trimming took 4 bases from V and 0 from J; bases not matched to a gene: 7. CDR3 sequence (DNA): TGTGCCAGCAGTGTTGGTAACAGGGGGAACCAAGAGACCCAGTACTTC. It yields the protein CASSVGNRGNQETQYF.

The table lists this clonotype with a count of one. This sequence joins TRBV20-1 and TRBJ2-1; TRBD2 matches at 9 bases. The CDR3 sequence is 17 residues long. After removal of 6 bases from V and 0 bases from J, the junction contained 12 bases not matched to a gene. Germline lookup yields CDR1 DFQATT and CDR2 SNEGSKA (reference sequence). Here the CDR3 reads CSARPTSGVSSYNEQFF. The CDR3 DNA reads TGCAGTGCGAGGCCGACTAGCGGCGTAAGCTCCTACAATGAGCAGTTCTTC.

The chain links TRBV20-1 to TRBJ2-1; D perhaps matches TRBD1 (6 bases). The CDR3 sequence is 12 residues long. Trimming shortened V by 7 bases and J by 9 bases, and 16 bases separated the two germline ends. CDR1 and CDR2 from the germline V gene are DFQATT and SNEGSKA (reference sequence). The CDR3 is CSVSPGDGEQFF. CDR3 sequence (DNA): TGCAGTGTATCACCAGGGGATGGTGAGCAGTTCTTC.

This chain connects TRBV20-1 to TRBJ1-2, with TRBD1 matching 9 bases. The J segment lost 5 bases and the V segment lost 3 bases, leaving 19 bases of the junction unmatched. The germline V gene encodes CDR1 DFQATT and CDR2 SNEGSKA (reference sequence). The CDR3 has 18 residues. In nucleotides, the CDR3 is TGCAGTGCTAGCCCCCCTAGCGGGACAGGGCGAAATTTATATGGCTACACCTTC. This sequence encodes CSASPPSGTGRNLYGYTF.

The genes are TRBV24-1 and TRBJ1-1; tentatively, D is TRBD1 (6 bases). In germline, CDR1 is KGHDR, CDR2 SFDVKD. The CDR3 consists of 13 residues. V lost 5 bases and J 6 bases, leaving 12 bases between the germline ends. The DNA of the CDR3 is TGTGCCACCAGTGGGGCAGGGGAGTCTGAAGCTTTCTTT. Protein: CATSGAGESEAFF.

CDR3 sequence: CATSGRGWNQPQHF. The CDR3, as DNA: TGTGCCACCAGTGGAAGGGGCTGGAATCAGCCCCAGCATTTT. The V gene is TRBV24-1, the J gene TRBJ1-5, with D possibly matching TRBD1 (5 bases). Germline CDR1 is KGHDR and CDR2 is SFDVKD. The CDR3 runs 14 residues. Trimming left V 5 bases short and J 4 bases short, with 11 bases between.

This sequence joins TRBV20-1 and TRBJ2-1; the match to TRBD2 covers 11 bases. V dropped 0 bases and J dropped 9; count of bases not matched to a gene: 10. Germline values: CDR1 DFQATT, CDR2 SNEGSKA (reference sequence). This CDR3 spans 16 amino acids. The CDR3 loop is CSARDPARTSGFEQFF. CDR3 bases: TGCAGTGCTAGAGATCCAGCTCGGACTAGCGGGTTTGAGCAGTTCTTC.

This chain links TRBV21-1 with TRBJ2-3. TRBV21-1 counts as a pseudogene. The CDR3 loop spans 16 amino acids. This CDR3 reads CASSKLGSFSTDTQYF. CDR3 nucleotide sequence: TGTGCCAGCAGCAAATTGGGCAGCTTTAGCACAGATACGCAGTATTTT.

This clonotype has just a few counts. J is TRBJ1-2 and V is TRBV7-2; 8 nucleotides line up with TRBD1. The CDR3 spans 15 residues. Germline CDR1 reads SGHTA; CDR2 reads FQGNSA. J gave up 7 bases and V 1 base, and 8 bases lay outside the gene matches. As DNA, the CDR3 is TGTGCCAGCAGCTTAGATAGAGGACAGGGTTCTGGCTACACCTTC. This encodes CASSLDRGQGSGYTF. Variable domain in full (rest from reference TRBV7-2 and TRBJ1-2): GAGVSQSPSNKVTEKGKDVELRCDPISGHTALYWYRQSLGQGLEFLIYFQGNSAPDKSGLPSDRFSAERTGGSVSTLTIQRTQQEDSAVYLCASSLDRGQGSGYTFGSGTRLTVV.

In its sample, this clonotype was seen a few times. J is TRBJ2-7 and V is TRBV29-1; D is undetermined. Germline lookup yields CDR1 SQVTM and CDR2 ANQGSEA. V shed 4 bases and J shed 2 bases, with 21 bases lying between them. CDR3 length: 16 amino acids. Here the CDR3 DNA reads TGCAGCGTTGTGAGAGACGCGGCCAGGAACCCCTACGAGCAGTACTTC. Translated, it gives CSVVRDAARNPYEQYF.

The chain combines TRBV29-1 with TRBJ2-5; either TRBD1 or TRBD2 may fit D (5 bases each). Germline V lookup: CDR1 SQVTM, CDR2 ANQGSEA. V gave up 4 bases and J gave up 11 bases, with 8 bases separating them. CDR3 length: 9 amino acids. CDR3 amino acids: CSVGGMQYF. CDR3 nucleotides: TGCAGCGTTGGGGGGATGCAGTACTTC.

The chain uses TRBV5-1 and TRBJ1-3; D remains unclear. V gave up 5 bases and J gave up 0 bases, with 6 bases separating them. CDR1 and CDR2 (germline): SGHRS, YFSETQ. The CDR3 is made up of 13 amino acids. The CDR3 DNA sequence: TGCGCCAGCAGTGTAGACTCTGGAAACACCATATATTTT. Translated, it gives CASSVDSGNTIYF.

The V gene is TRBV27, the J gene TRBJ2-1; D uncertain. CDR3 size: 13 residues. V lost 4 bases and J 4 bases, leaving 8 bases between the germline ends. Per germline, CDR1 MNHEY and CDR2 SMNVEV (reference sequence). CDR3 in DNA: TGTGCCAGCAGTTCTCAGACTTACAATGAGCAGTTCTTC. Its protein product is CASSSQTYNEQFF.

The rearrangement joins TRBV11-3 to TRBJ2-7; D tentatively fits TRBD1 or TRBD2 (6 bases each). V dropped 2 bases and J dropped 5 bases, with 22 bases sitting between them. Germline CDR1 SGHNT, CDR2 YENEEA. The CDR3 length is 17 residues. The CDR3 sequence: CASSLSRGGPARDEQYF. The CDR3 coding sequence is TGTGCCAGCAGCTTATCCCGAGGGGGGCCTGCCAGGGACGAGCAGTACTTC.

The V gene is TRBV12-3 or TRBV12-4, the J gene TRBJ1-5; weak D call: TRBD1 (5 bases). The V gene lost 10 bases and the J gene lost 3 bases, with 13 bases spanning the gap. The CDR3 loop spans 13 amino acids. The CDR3 nucleotides are TGTGCCACTCGACAGCAAGACAATCAGCCCCAGCATTTT. It codes for CATRQQDNQPQHF.

Regarding this clonotype: This may be a read error: a much more frequent sequence differs by one nucleotide. The chain joins TRBV29-1 to TRBJ2-4; maybe TRBD2 (6 bases). Per germline, CDR1 SQVTM and CDR2 ANQGSEA. This CDR3 is built from 12 residues. Between the trimmed V and J ends, which lost 7 bases and 13 bases, there was a span of 20 bases. The CDR3 DNA reads as TGCAGCGGGGATGGAGGGTACAATGAGCAGTACTTC. Its protein product is CSGDGGYNEQYF.

J is TRBJ2-5 and V is TRBV4-1; D possibly corresponds to TRBD1 (5 bases). Trimming removed 5 bases from V and 5 bases from J, with 15 bases in between. The CDR3 extends over 14 amino acids. In germline, CDR1 is MGHRA, CDR2 YSYEKL. In nucleotides, the CDR3 is TGCGCCAGCAGCGGGGCTCTCACCGAGGAGACCCAGTACTTC. It codes for CASSGALTEETQYF.